This T cell receptor (beta chain) was captured by sequencing in a study of T cells in Graves' hyperthyroidism and ophthalmopathy. Study-level points and caveats: Researchers report that a 13 V-J model separated ophthalmopathy from stable hyperthyroidism. Within blood appeared most thyroid clonotypes that had expanded above 0.001.

The germline gives CDR1 MNHNS, CDR2 SASEGT. The CDR3 has 14 residues. The V segment lost 6 bases and the J segment 4 bases; nucleotides outside the gene matches: 5. Concerning this clonotype: Its antigen is currently unknown.

Inclusion characteristics of ophthalmopathy patients comprised a Clinical Activity Score of at least 3, a NOSPECS grade of at least 4, and duration under 3 months. From 10 ml of fresh peripheral blood, PBMCs were isolated. From RNA transcripts, TCR beta CDR3 regions were amplified. Researchers ran a first-round RT-PCR on the TCR CDR3 using the HTBI primer set. MiXCR, applied by TCRdb to the multiplex PCR reads, yields one record per CDR3 protein. Counted here are roughly 280,000 distinct CDR3 sequences, about 20% occurring once; the ten biggest clones make up around 60%. This receptor was obtained from a man aged 25 to 45 with Graves' ophthalmopathy. The genes are TRBV6-1 and TRBJ1-2; 10 positions agree with TRBD1. The specimen was blood. DNA of the CDR3: TGTGCCAGCAGCGGGACAGGGGATTTCTATGGCTACACCTTC. Its translation is CASSGTGDFYGYTF.